The 30 T cell receptor beta chains in this list originate from one sample, sequenced in a study of T cells in Graves' hyperthyroidism and ophthalmopathy. Amplified TCR beta CDR3 regions came from RNA transcripts. A set of HTBI primers served as the primers for a first-round RT-PCR of the TCR CDR3. TCRdb independently ran MiXCR on the multiplex PCR reads; one entry per CDR3 protein. The sample lists 350,000 to 400,000 distinct CDR3 sequences; over 11% were seen once. Sequencing was carried out using blood. The receptors stem from a woman aged 60-75 years with Graves' hyperthyroidism.

This clonotype was seen ten or more times. The chain employs TRBV7-9 and TRBJ2-1; 7 bases fit TRBD1. Germline CDR1 is SEHNR and CDR2 is FQNEAQ (reference sequence). The CDR3 is made up of 16 amino acids. V lost 5 bases and J lost 5; bases outside the gene matches: 12. CDR3 protein: CASSPEKTGFDNEQFF. Written as DNA, the CDR3 is TGTGCCAGCAGCCCCGAAAAGACAGGGTTCGACAATGAGCAGTTCTTC.

This clonotype was recorded many times. The V gene is TRBV11-3, the J gene TRBJ2-7; 8 bases match TRBD1. Germline V gene lookup returns CDR1 SGHNT and CDR2 YENEEA. The ends lost 0 bases at V and 7 bases at J; junction bases unmatched: 8. The length of the CDR3 is 15 residues. Here the CDR3 DNA reads TGTGCCAGCAGCTTAGAGGGACAGGTTTTCTCTGAGCAGTACTTC. It codes for CASSLEGQVFSEQYF.

This clonotype was found a few times. The J gene is TRBJ2-2, the V gene TRBV30, with a possible D match to TRBD2 (5 bases). Germline CDR1 GTSNPN, CDR2 SVGIG (reference sequence). Trimming cost V 2 bases and J 4 bases, with 14 bases left between them. CDR3 length: 15 residues. CDR3 coding DNA: TGTGCCTGGAGTCCGCGGGCCCGAATCACCGGGGAGCTGTTTTTT. Amino acids: CAWSPRARITGELFF.

This clonotype was recorded many times. This chain joins TRBV14 and TRBJ2-2; no definite D call. CDR3 length equals 14 residues. Germline V CDR1 and CDR2: SGHDN, FVKESK. The V end was cut by 3 bases, the J end by 2 bases, with 7 bases between. CDR3 nucleotides: TGTGCCAGCAGCCAGAGTCTAAACACCGGGGAGCTGTTTTTT. This translates into CASSQSLNTGELFF.

V usage is TRBV18 and J usage is TRBJ2-3; D gene ambiguous. There are 17 residues in the CDR3. V lost 3 bases, J lost 2 bases, and 18 bases lay in between. Germline assignment: CDR1 KGHSH and CDR2 LQKENI. CDR3 residues: CASSPPSSRGYTDTQYF. Written as DNA, the CDR3 is TGTGCCAGCTCACCCCCTTCTTCGAGAGGCTACACAGATACGCAGTATTTT.

In this sample, this clonotype turned up many times. The chain carries TRBV6-1 and TRBJ2-1, with D possibly being TRBD2 (6 bases). The CDR3 covers 14 residues. With 3 bases removed from V and 5 bases from J, the gap between germline ends came to 11 bases. The germline V gene encodes CDR1 MNHNS and CDR2 SASEGT. CDR3 nucleotides: TGTGCCAGCAGTGATTGGCGGGGTAACAATGAGCAGTTCTTC. Protein product: CASSDWRGNNEQFF.

CDR3 loop: CASAGATNEKLFF. The CDR3 coding sequence is TGCGCCAGTGCTGGCGCAACTAATGAAAAACTGTTTTTT. The chain employs TRBV5-1 and TRBJ1-4; D uncertain. V dropped 8 bases and J dropped 0 bases, with 8 bases sitting between them. The CDR3 is made up of 13 amino acids. Germline V gene sequence: CDR1 SGHRS, CDR2 YFSETQ.

V and J are TRBV12-3 or TRBV12-4 and TRBJ2-1; 11 positions match TRBD2. The junction had 11 bases not matched to a gene; V was cut back by 5 bases and J by 5 bases. This CDR3 spans 17 amino acids. CDR3 in amino acids: CASSPRGLAGTNNEQFF. For the CDR3, the DNA is TGTGCCAGCAGTCCCCGCGGACTAGCGGGCACCAACAATGAGCAGTTCTTC.

Turning to this clonotype: A single base separates this from a much larger clone, so it may be a read error. The chain has TRBV18 and TRBJ1-5; a possible D gene is TRBD1 (5 bases). Trimming took 6 bases from V and 9 from J, leaving 21 bases between them. Germline V gene sequence: CDR1 KGHSH, CDR2 LQKENI. CDR3 length: 15 residues. CDR3: CASSGGGDQRRPQHF. The CDR3 bases are TGTGCCAGCTCGGGAGGCGGGGACCAAAGGCGGCCCCAGCATTTT.

The DNA of the CDR3 is TGTGCCAGCAGCAAGTCTTCGAACAATTCACCCCTCCACTTT. Amino acids: CASSKSSNNSPLHF. The genes are TRBV7-8 and TRBJ1-6; D is uncertain. CDR3 size: 14 residues. The germline V and J ends were trimmed by 5 bases and 7 bases, with 12 bases remaining between them. Germline assignment: CDR1 SGHVS and CDR2 FQNEAQ.

This clonotype has just a few counts. The chain joins TRBV7-9 to TRBJ1-4; D uncertain. From germline, CDR1 is SEHNR and CDR2 FQNEAQ (reference sequence). The CDR3 sequence is 15 residues long. Trimming took 5 bases from V and 5 from J, leaving 15 bases between them. The CDR3 loop reads CASSLGSYGNEKLFF. As DNA, the CDR3 is TGTGCCAGCAGCCTCGGGAGCTACGGAAATGAAAAACTGTTTTTT.

This clonotype has ten or more counts. The chain uses TRBV10-3 and TRBJ1-1, with 7 bases that match TRBD1. Looked up from germline, CDR1 is ENHRY and CDR2 is SYGVKD. This CDR3 has 16 amino acids. V was clipped by 6 bases and J by 1 base; unmatched bases: 11. The DNA of the CDR3 is TGTGCCATCAGGGGAGACAGGGAGGCGGCGAACACTGAAGCTTTCTTT. Its protein is CAIRGDREAANTEAFF.

This clonotype was recorded many times. V is TRBV5-1 and J is TRBJ2-2; 10 bases align to TRBD1. Germline-derived CDR1 and CDR2 are SGHRS and YFSETQ. V lost 4 bases, J lost 6 bases, and 0 bases stayed unmatched. There are 13 residues in the CDR3. The CDR3: CASSGTGAGELFF. Written as DNA, the CDR3 is TGCGCCAGCAGCGGGACAGGGGCCGGGGAGCTGTTTTTT.

CDR3 residues: CASSFLYKNTEAFF. CDR3 sequence (DNA): TGTGCCAGCAGCTTTCTGTATAAGAACACTGAAGCTTTCTTT. The chain combines TRBV7-9 with TRBJ1-1, with D unclear. CDR1 is SEHNR, CDR2 FQNEAQ, per germline (reference sequence). The CDR3 covers 14 residues. With 3 bases removed from V and 1 base from J, the gap between germline ends came to 9 bases. The full variable domain, rest sourced from reference TRBV7-9 and TRBJ1-1, is DTGVSQNPRHKITKRGQNVTFRCDPISEHNRLYWYRQTLGQGPEFLTYFQNEAQLEKSRLLSDRFSAERPKGSFSTLEIQRTEQGDSAMYLCASSFLYKNTEAFFGQGTRLTVV.

This clonotype was seen at least ten times. The CDR3 DNA reads as TGTGCCAGCAGCAACACCCCGGCGTCAAACATTCAGTACTTC. It codes for CASSNTPASNIQYF. The chain has TRBV12-3 or TRBV12-4 and TRBJ2-4; D unclear. Trimming took off 6 bases at V and 6 bases at J, with 15 bases between the two ends. This CDR3 has 14 residues.

This clonotype was seen only a few times. The genes are TRBV20-1 and TRBJ2-4; D is unclear. Per the germline V gene, CDR1 is DFQATT and CDR2 is SNEGSKA (reference sequence). V gave up 7 bases and J gave up 0 bases, with 16 bases separating them. The CDR3 loop spans 15 amino acids. This chain's CDR3 is CSVMPALEAKNIQYF. CDR3 nucleotide sequence: TGCAGTGTAATGCCTGCATTAGAAGCCAAAAACATTCAGTACTTC.

This clonotype was recorded at least ten times. V and J are TRBV7-2 and TRBJ2-5; D gene uncertain. This CDR3 has 13 amino acids. V lost 6 bases, J lost 0 bases, and 8 bases lay in between. Germline assignment: CDR1 SGHTA and CDR2 FQGNSA. The CDR3 sequence: CASRDLYQETQYF. In DNA form, the CDR3 reads TGTGCCAGCAGAGACCTGTACCAAGAGACCCAGTACTTC.

This clonotype came up a few times. The CDR3 protein is CASSLKTSGIPYEQYF. Written as DNA, the CDR3 is TGTGCCAGCAGTTTAAAGACTAGCGGGATCCCCTACGAGCAGTACTTC. This chain connects TRBV28 to TRBJ2-7; 11 positions agree with TRBD2. The CDR3 extends over 16 amino acids. Germline V CDR1 and CDR2: MDHEN, SYDVKM. The V segment lost 2 bases and the J segment 2 bases; nucleotides outside the gene matches: 5.

This clonotype was recorded a few times. The V and J genes are TRBV7-9 and TRBJ2-2, with D perhaps TRBD1 or TRBD2 (5 bases each). Germline CDR1 reads SEHNR; CDR2 reads FQNEAQ (reference sequence). Trimming shortened V by 5 bases and J by 2 bases, and 15 bases separated the two germline ends. The CDR3 length is 16 residues. The CDR3 nucleotides read TGTGCCAGCAGCCGGGGACGACAGATCAACACCGGGGAGCTGTTTTTT. Translated: CASSRGRQINTGELFF. Full variable domain (outside the CDR3, taken from reference TRBV7-9 and TRBJ2-2): DTGVSQNPRHKITKRGQNVTFRCDPISEHNRLYWYRQTLGQGPEFLTYFQNEAQLEKSRLLSDRFSAERPKGSFSTLEIQRTEQGDSAMYLCASSRGRQINTGELFFGEGSRLTVL.

This clonotype occurred a few times. The CDR3 nucleotides are TGTGCCAGCAGCTTGGACAGGGCGCTCGAGCAGTACTTC. It specifies CASSLDRALEQYF. This chain joins TRBV5-8 and TRBJ2-7, with TRBD1 as a possible D gene (6 bases). The CDR3 consists of 13 residues. V dropped 0 bases and J dropped 6 bases, with 10 bases sitting between them. The germline gives CDR1 SGHTS, CDR2 YDEGEE.

This clonotype was seen at least ten times. The rearrangement links TRBV12-3 or TRBV12-4 to TRBJ2-3; 8 bases line up with TRBD2. J was trimmed by 0 bases and V by 8 bases; bases with no gene match: 7. This CDR3 region has 15 residues. The DNA for the CDR3 is TGTGCCAGCTCTAGTAGCGGGGAAAGCACAGATACGCAGTATTTT. This sequence encodes CASSSSGESTDTQYF.

The table lists this clonotype with many counts. A junction boundary mismatches the germline segment, possibly from a read error. This rearrangement joins TRBV6-1 to TRBJ2-1, with D perhaps TRBD2 (5 bases). Germline V gene sequence: CDR1 MNHNS, CDR2 SASEGT. This CDR3 is 10 amino acids long. CDR3 in amino acids: CASGGYDQFF. CDR3 sequence (DNA): TGTGCCAGCGGCGGGTATGATCAGTTCTTC.

Many counts were recorded for this clonotype. The chain couples TRBV6-5 to TRBJ2-7; 13 bases align to TRBD2. The germline CDR1 and CDR2 sequences are MNHEY and SVGAGI. The CDR3 runs to 18 residues. J gave up 3 bases and V 2 bases, and 10 bases lay outside the gene matches. This CDR3 reads CASSYLAGTSGEVYEQYF. The CDR3 DNA reads as TGTGCCAGCAGTTACCTAGCGGGGACTAGCGGGGAAGTCTACGAGCAGTACTTC.

This clonotype showed up many times. The J gene is TRBJ1-5, the V gene TRBV15, with TRBD1 matching over 8 bases. The length of the CDR3 is 15 residues. The junction had 5 bases not matched to a gene; V was cut back by 3 bases and J by 4 bases. Germline CDR1 LNHNV, CDR2 YYDKDF (reference sequence). CDR3 protein: CATSSRTGWNQPQHF. The CDR3 DNA reads as TGTGCCACCAGCAGCCGGACAGGGTGGAATCAGCCCCAGCATTTT.

Details on this clonotype: This clone may be a read error of a much larger clone one base away. This sequence joins TRBV2 and TRBJ2-1; 7 bases map to TRBD2. This CDR3 contains 14 residues. Germline loops: CDR1 SNHLY, CDR2 FYNNEI. The CDR3 bases are TGTGCCAGCAAGGGCGGGAGTAGCCACAATGAGCAGCTCTTC. Its protein product is CASKGGSSHNEQLF.

The chain is built from TRBV19 and TRBJ2-6; D possibly uses TRBD1 or TRBD2 (5 bases each). Germline lookup yields CDR1 LNHDA and CDR2 SQIVND (reference sequence). V lost 1 base to trimming and J lost 0 bases, with 10 bases between them. This CDR3 contains 17 residues. The CDR3 nucleotides are TGTGCCAGTAGTATAGCGGGGCACCTCTCTGGGGCCAACGTCCTGACTTTC. This gives the protein CASSIAGHLSGANVLTF.

This clonotype was recorded once. The V gene is TRBV24-1, the J gene TRBJ2-3, with 13 bases that match TRBD2. Per the germline V gene, CDR1 is KGHDR and CDR2 is SFDVKD. This CDR3 is 17 amino acids long. Trimming removed 3 bases from V and 6 bases from J; junction bases left unmatched: 8. The CDR3 region has the DNA TGTGCCACCAGTGATGATACTAGCGGGAGGGCCGTGGATACGCAGTATTTT. Translating it yields CATSDDTSGRAVDTQYF.

This clonotype was observed a handful of times. A read error may produce the germline difference seen at one junction end. J is TRBJ2-5 and V is TRBV5-5; D gene unclear. The CDR3 extends over 10 amino acids. CDR1 and CDR2 from the germline V gene are SGHKS and YYEKEE (reference sequence). This CDR3 is CASGLETQYF. The CDR3 coding sequence is TGTGCCAGCGGCTTAGAGACCCAGTACTTC.

This clonotype was seen many times. V and J are TRBV11-2 and TRBJ2-2; possibly TRBD1 or TRBD2 for D (5 bases each). The germline V and J ends were trimmed by 5 bases and 0 bases, with 19 bases remaining between them. Germline V lookup: CDR1 SGHAT, CDR2 FQNNGV. This CDR3 contains 18 residues. CDR3 amino acids: CASSPRDPQAANTGELFF. CDR3 nucleotides: TGTGCCAGCAGCCCCCGGGACCCGCAGGCCGCGAACACCGGGGAGCTGTTTTTT.

The V call is TRBV6-1, the J call TRBJ2-1, with D perhaps matching TRBD1 or TRBD2 (7 bases each). CDR1 and CDR2 (germline): MNHNS, SASEGT. V was shortened by 6 bases and J by 5 bases, with 26 bases between the two germline ends. This CDR3 spans 18 amino acids. CDR3 coding DNA: TGTGCCAGCAGACCAGGGGGGTGGGGCGGGAGCGGCGACAATGAGCAGTTCTTC. Amino acids: CASRPGGWGGSGDNEQFF.